The present T cell receptor (beta chain) was sequenced within a study of T cells after yellow fever vaccination. Study conclusions and caveats: Contaminants from the bulk population, in the form of abundant clonotypes, could be found in FACS-sorted repertoires. Overlap between CD4 and CD8 compartments was detected for a small share of clonotypes. Detected again after the booster were most primary-vaccination clones, at 95% to 98% CD4 and approximately 85% CD8.

A few counts support this clonotype. Antigen: not known. Germline lookup yields CDR1 DFQATT and CDR2 SNEGSKA (reference sequence). CDR3 size: 14 residues. UMIs and a universal primer site were added when TCR cDNA was made by 5'RACE template switching. Each CDR3 protein gets one entry after TCRdb re-called the 5' RACE reads with MiXCR. The data hold more than 300,000 distinct CDR3 sequences, with roughly 10% observed a single time. This receptor was identified in a man aged 18 to 29 who received the YFV17D yellow fever vaccine. This chain uses TRBV20-1 with TRBJ2-1; 9 nucleotides line up with TRBD2. Sequencing used CD4+ T cells sorted from PBMCs, obtained 45 days after the yellow fever booster vaccination. The CDR3 nucleotides read TGCAGCCGCGGGGGGGGAAGCTCCTACAATGAGCAGTTCTTC. Protein product: CSRGGGSSYNEQFF.